This T cell receptor (beta chain) was captured by sequencing in a study of tumor-infiltrating lymphocytes in primary liver carcinoma. As for the study in general: Regardless of tissue type, samples showed similar yields of roughly 3.65 to 8 million productive TCRbeta reads.

The CDR3 is 15 amino acids. Germline V gene lookup returns CDR1 SGHVS and CDR2 FQNEAQ. A note on this clonotype: As yet, its antigen is unknown. The junction departs from germline at one end; a sequencing error may be responsible.

General study results and limits: Lower overlap was observed for tumor-adjacent and tumor-blood pairs relative to tumor region pairs. The top-250-clone fraction was significantly higher in tumors than in blood (p = 0.039).

Total RNA and DNA came together from 20-30 mg of bulk tissue without cell sorting. With a constant-region primer, TCR beta cDNA was made from roughly 500 ng of total RNA. Amplification in three nested multiplex PCR rounds with slightly modified ARM-PCR gave rise to TCR beta libraries. It was with TRBV1-TRBV30 forward primers and a C-beta reverse primer that the first two PCR rounds were run, at about 10 cycles each. TCRdb redid the calling of the multiplex PCR reads with MiXCR, one entry per CDR3 protein. The table has about 120,000 distinct CDR3 sequences, around 70% seen once. The chain joins TRBV7-8 to TRBJ2-1; no clear D. Material for sequencing was tumor-adjacent normal liver tissue. This sequence was found in a woman in her sixties with primary liver carcinoma and hepatitis B virus infection. The CDR3 DNA sequence: TGTGCCAGCAACTCGGTCTTCGGAGTTTGGGATGAGCAGTCCTTC. Protein sequence: CASNSVFGVWDEQSF.